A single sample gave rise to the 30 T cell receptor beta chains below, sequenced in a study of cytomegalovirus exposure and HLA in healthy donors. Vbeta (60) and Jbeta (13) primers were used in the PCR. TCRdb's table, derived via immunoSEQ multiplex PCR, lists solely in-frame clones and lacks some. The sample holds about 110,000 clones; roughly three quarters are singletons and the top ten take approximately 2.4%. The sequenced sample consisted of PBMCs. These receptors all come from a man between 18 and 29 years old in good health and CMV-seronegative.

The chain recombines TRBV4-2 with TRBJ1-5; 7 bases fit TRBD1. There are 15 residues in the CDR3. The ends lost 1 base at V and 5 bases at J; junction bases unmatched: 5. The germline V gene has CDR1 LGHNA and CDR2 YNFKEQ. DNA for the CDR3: TGTGCCAGCAGCCAAGGGGTAGGGGGCCATCAGCCCCAGCATTTT. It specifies CASSQGVGGHQPQHF.

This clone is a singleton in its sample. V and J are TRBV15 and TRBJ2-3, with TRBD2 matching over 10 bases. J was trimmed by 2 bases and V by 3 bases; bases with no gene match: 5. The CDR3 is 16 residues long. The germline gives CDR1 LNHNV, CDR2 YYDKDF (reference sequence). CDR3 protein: CATSSVAGGLTDTQYF. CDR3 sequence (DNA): TGTGCCACCAGCAGTGTAGCGGGGGGACTCACAGATACGCAGTATTTT.

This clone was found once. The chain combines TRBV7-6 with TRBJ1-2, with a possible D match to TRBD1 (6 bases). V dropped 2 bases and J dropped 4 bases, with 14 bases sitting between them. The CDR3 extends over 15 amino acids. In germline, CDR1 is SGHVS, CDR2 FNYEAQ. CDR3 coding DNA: TGTGCCAGCAGCTTATCCCCGGGGGGCGGCTATGGCTACACCTTC. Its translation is CASSLSPGGGYGYTF.

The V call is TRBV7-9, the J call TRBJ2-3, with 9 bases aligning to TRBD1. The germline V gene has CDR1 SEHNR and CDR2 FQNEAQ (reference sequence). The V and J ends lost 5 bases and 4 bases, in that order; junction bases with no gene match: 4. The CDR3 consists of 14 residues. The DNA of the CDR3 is TGTGCCAGCAGCCCGGGACAGGGATCAGATACGCAGTATTTT. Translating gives CASSPGQGSDTQYF.

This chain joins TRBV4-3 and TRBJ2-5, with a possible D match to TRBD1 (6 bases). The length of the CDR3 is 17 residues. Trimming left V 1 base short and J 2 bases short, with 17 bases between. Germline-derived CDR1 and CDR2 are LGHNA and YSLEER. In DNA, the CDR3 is TGCGCCAGCAGCCAAGCCCATGACAGGAGCCCTCAAGAGACCCAGTACTTC. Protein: CASSQAHDRSPQETQYF.

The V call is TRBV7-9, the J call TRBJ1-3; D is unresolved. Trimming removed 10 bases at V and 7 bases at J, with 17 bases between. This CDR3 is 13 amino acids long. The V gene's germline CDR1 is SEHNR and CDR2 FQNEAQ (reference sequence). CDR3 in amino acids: CAIEGGDWNTIYF. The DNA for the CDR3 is TGTGCCATCGAGGGAGGAGATTGGAACACCATATATTTT.

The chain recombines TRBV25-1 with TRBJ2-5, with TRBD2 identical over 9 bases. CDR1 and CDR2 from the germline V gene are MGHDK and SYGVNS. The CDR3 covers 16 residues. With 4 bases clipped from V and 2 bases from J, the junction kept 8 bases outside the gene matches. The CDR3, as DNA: TGTGCCAGCAGTGGGGGGACTAGCCAGAATCAAGAGACCCAGTACTTC. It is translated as CASSGGTSQNQETQYF.

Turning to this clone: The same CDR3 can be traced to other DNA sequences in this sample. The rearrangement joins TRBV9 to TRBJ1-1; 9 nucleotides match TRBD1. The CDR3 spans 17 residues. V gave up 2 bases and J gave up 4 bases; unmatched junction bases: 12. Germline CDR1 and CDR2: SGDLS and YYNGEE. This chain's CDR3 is CASSVLPGGQGGTEAFF. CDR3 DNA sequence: TGTGCCAGCAGCGTTCTTCCGGGGGGACAGGGCGGCACTGAAGCTTTCTTT. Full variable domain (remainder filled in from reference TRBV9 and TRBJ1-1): DSGVTQTPKHLITATGQRVTLRCSPRSGDLSVYWYQQSLDQGLQFLIQYYNGEERAKGNILERFSAQQFPDLHSELNLSSLELGDSALYFCASSVLPGGQGGTEAFFGQGTRLTVV.

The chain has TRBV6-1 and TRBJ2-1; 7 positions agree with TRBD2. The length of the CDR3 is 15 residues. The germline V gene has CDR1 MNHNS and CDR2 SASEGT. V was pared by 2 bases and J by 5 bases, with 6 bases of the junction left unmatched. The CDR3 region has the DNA TGTGCCAGCAGTGAAAGAAGCGGGAAACACAATGAGCAGTTCTTC. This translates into CASSERSGKHNEQFF.

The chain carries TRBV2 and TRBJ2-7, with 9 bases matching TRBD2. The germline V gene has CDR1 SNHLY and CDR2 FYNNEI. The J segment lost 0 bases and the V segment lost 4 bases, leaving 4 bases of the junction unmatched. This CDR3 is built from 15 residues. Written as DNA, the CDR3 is TGTGCCAGCAGTGGGTTGCGGGGGGGCTCCTACGAGCAGTACTTC. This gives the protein CASSGLRGGSYEQYF.

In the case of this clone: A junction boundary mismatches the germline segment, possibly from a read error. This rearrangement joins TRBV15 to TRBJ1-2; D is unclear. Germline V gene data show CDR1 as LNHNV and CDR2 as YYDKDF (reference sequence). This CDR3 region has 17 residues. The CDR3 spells CATSRGVSGLANYGYPF. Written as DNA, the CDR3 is TGTGCCACCAGCAGAGGAGTGAGCGGACTCGCTAACTATGGCTACCCCTTC.

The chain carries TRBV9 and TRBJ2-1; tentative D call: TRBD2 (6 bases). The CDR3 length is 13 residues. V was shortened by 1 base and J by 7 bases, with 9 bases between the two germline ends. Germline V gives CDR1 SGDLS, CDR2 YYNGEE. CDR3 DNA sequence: TGTGCCAGCAGCGTAAGTGGGGGGAATGAGCAGTTCTTC. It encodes CASSVSGGNEQFF. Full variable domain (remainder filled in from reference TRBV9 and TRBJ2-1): DSGVTQTPKHLITATGQRVTLRCSPRSGDLSVYWYQQSLDQGLQFLIQYYNGEERAKGNILERFSAQQFPDLHSELNLSSLELGDSALYFCASSVSGGNEQFFGPGTRLTVL.

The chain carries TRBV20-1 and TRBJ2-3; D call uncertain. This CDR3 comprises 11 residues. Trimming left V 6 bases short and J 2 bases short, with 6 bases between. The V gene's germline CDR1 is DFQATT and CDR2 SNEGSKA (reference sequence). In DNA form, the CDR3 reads TGCAGTGCCTATATCACAGATACGCAGTATTTT. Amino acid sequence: CSAYITDTQYF.

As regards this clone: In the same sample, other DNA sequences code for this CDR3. CDR3 nucleotides: TGTGCCAGCAGTGAAGTCATGTCGACAGGGATGGAGCAGTACTTC. Its translation is CASSEVMSTGMEQYF. This chain connects TRBV6-1 to TRBJ2-7, with 7 nucleotides matching TRBD1. The CDR3 totals 15 residues. From germline, CDR1 is MNHNS and CDR2 SASEGT. The junction had 10 bases not matched to a gene; V was cut back by 1 base and J by 7 bases.

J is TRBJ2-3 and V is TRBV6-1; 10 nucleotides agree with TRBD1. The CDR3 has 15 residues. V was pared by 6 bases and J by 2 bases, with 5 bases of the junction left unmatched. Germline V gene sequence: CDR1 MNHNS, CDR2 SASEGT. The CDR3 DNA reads TGTGCCAGCAGGGGACAGGGGCCACACACAGATACGCAGTATTTT. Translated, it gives CASRGQGPHTDTQYF.

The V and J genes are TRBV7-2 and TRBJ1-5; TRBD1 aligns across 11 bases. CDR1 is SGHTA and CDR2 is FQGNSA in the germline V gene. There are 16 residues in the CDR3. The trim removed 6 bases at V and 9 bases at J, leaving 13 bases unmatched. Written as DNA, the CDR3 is TGTGCCAGCAGACAGAGGGACAGGGGGACGGATAGGCCCCAGCATTTT. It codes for CASRQRDRGTDRPQHF.

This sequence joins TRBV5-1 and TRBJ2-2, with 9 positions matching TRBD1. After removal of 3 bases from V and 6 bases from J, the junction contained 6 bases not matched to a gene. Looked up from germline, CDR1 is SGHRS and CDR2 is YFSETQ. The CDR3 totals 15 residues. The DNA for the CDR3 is TGCGCCAGCAGCTCCGATAACAGGGGGCCCGGGGAGCTGTTTTTT. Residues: CASSSDNRGPGELFF.

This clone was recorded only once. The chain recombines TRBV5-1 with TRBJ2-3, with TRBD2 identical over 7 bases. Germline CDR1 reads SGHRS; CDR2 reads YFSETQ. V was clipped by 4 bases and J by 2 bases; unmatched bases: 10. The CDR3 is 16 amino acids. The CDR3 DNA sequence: TGCGCCAGCAGCCTGAATTGGCGGGGGAACACAGATACGCAGTATTTT. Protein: CASSLNWRGNTDTQYF.

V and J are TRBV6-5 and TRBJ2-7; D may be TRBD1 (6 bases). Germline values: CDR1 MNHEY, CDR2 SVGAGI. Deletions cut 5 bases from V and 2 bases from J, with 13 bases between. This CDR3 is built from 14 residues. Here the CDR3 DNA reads TGTGCCAGCAGTCACCGGGACAACGCCTACGAGCAGTACTTC. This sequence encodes CASSHRDNAYEQYF.

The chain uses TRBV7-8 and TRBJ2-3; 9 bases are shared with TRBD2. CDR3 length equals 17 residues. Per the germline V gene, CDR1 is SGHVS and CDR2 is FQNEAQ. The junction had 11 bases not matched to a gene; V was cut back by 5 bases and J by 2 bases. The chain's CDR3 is CASSPTWPSGNTDTQYF. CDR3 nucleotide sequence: TGTGCCAGCAGCCCAACGTGGCCTAGCGGGAACACAGATACGCAGTATTTT.

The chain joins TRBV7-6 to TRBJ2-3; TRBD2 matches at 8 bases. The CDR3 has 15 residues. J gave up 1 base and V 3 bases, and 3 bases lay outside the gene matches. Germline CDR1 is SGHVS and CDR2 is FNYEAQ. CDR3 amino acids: CASSLGLGGTDTQYF. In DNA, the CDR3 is TGTGCCAGCAGCTTGGGACTAGGGGGCACAGATACGCAGTATTTT.

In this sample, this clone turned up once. CDR3 nucleotides: TGTGCCAGCGCCCCGGGGACAGACGAGCAGTACTTC. It is translated as CASAPGTDEQYF. The rearrangement uses TRBV2 and TRBJ2-7, with 7 bases aligning to TRBD1. CDR3 length equals 12 residues. Trimming removed 8 bases from V and 5 bases from J; junction bases left unmatched: 6. Germline-derived CDR1 and CDR2 are SNHLY and FYNNEI.

For the CDR3, the DNA is TGCGCCAGCAGTGATGGGACAGACGCCGGGGAGCTGTTTTTT. It specifies CASSDGTDAGELFF. The V and J genes are TRBV10-1 and TRBJ2-2, with 7 bases fitting TRBD1. The CDR3 is made up of 14 amino acids. With 3 bases clipped from V and 6 bases from J, the junction kept 4 bases outside the gene matches. CDR1 is WNHNN and CDR2 is SYGVQD in the germline V gene (reference sequence).

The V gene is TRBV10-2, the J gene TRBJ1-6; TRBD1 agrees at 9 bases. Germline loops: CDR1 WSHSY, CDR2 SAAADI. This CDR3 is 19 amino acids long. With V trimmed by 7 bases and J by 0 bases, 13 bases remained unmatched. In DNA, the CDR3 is TGCGCCAGCACGGCGGTTTCCGGGACAGGGAGCTCCTATAATTCACCCCTCCACTTT. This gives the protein CASTAVSGTGSSYNSPLHF.

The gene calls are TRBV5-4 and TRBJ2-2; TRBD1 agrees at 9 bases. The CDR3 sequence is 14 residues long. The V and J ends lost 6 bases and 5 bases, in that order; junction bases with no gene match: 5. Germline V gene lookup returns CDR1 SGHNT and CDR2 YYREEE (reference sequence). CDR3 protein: CASTNGQGTGELFF. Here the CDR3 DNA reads TGTGCCAGCACCAACGGACAGGGGACCGGGGAGCTGTTTTTT.

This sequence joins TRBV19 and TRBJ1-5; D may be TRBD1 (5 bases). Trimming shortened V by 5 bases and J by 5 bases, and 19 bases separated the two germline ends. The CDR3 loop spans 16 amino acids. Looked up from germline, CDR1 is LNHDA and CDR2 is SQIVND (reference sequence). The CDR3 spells CASSLRAVTGDQPQHF. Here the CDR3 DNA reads TGTGCCAGTAGTTTGAGGGCCGTTACGGGGGATCAGCCCCAGCATTTT.

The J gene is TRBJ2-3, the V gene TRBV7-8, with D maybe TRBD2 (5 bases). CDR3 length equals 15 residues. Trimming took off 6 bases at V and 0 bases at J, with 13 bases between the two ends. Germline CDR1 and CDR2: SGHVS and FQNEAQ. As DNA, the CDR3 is TGTGCCAGCAGAGGGAGAGAAGCTAGCACAGATACGCAGTATTTT. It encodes CASRGREASTDTQYF. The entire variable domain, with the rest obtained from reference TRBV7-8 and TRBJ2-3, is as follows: GAGVSQSPRYKVAKRGQDVALRCDPISGHVSLFWYQQALGQGPEFLTYFQNEAQLDKSGLPSDRFFAERPEGSVSTLKIQRTQQEDSAVYLCASRGREASTDTQYFGPGTRLTVL.

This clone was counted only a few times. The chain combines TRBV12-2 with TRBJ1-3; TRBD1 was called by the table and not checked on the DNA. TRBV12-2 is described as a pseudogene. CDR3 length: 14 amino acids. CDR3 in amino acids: CASRPTGSGNTIYF. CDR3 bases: TGTGCAAGTCGCCCGACAGGGTCCGGAAACACCATATATTTT.

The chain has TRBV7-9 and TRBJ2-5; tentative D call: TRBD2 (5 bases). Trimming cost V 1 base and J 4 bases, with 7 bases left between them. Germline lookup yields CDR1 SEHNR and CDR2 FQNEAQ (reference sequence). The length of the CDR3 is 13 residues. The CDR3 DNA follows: TGTGCCAGCAGCTTAGTCGGAGGAGAGACCCAGTACTTC. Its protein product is CASSLVGGETQYF.

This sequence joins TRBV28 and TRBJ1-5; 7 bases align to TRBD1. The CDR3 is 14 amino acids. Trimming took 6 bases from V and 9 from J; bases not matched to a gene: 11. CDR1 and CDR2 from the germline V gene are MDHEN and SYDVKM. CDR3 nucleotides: TGTGCCAGCAGAGTGGGACAGTTTGGCTGGCCCCAGCATTTT. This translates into CASRVGQFGWPQHF.